Here is one T cell receptor beta chain with its context. What it binds is not known. This entry belongs to a study of CD8+ T cells in alopecia areata. For the study at large: Each day, treated patients took oral tofacitinib twice, at 5 to 10 mg per dose. Whole-study results and caveats: Under tofacitinib, numerous expanded lesional clonotypes remained detectable in scalp and blood.

The treatment is: oral pan-JAK inhibitor, 5-10 mg twice daily. Sequencing relied on a cDNA template that was reverse transcribed from extracted RNA. Produced via immunoSEQ multiplex PCR; TCRdb's table is partial and in-frame only. The sample yields about 190,000 clones, just under 65% seen once. This CDR3 region has 15 residues. The V gene's germline CDR1 is LNHDA and CDR2 SQIVND (reference sequence). Trimming at V came to 6 bases and at J to 8 bases, leaving 9 bases not matched to a gene. The receptor was isolated from a human donor with alopecia areata. The sequences come from CD4+ T cells sorted from blood, collected between weeks 49 and 50, from a patient treated with tofacitinib. V and J are TRBV19 and TRBJ1-4, with 10 bases identical to TRBD1. CDR3 loop: CASRTSGTGVEKLFF. CDR3 coding DNA: TGTGCCAGTAGAACGTCCGGGACAGGGGTCGAAAAACTGTTTTTT.